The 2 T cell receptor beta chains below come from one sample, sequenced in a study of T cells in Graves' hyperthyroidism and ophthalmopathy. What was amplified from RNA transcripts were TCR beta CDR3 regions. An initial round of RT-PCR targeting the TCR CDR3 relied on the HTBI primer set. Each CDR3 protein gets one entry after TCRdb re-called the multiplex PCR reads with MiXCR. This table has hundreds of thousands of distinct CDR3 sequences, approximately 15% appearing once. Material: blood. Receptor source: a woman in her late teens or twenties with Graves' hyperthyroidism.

CDR3 protein: CASSSRARDKRVNEQYF. As DNA, the CDR3 is TGTGCCAGCAGCTCCCGCGCCCGGGACAAGCGCGTCAATGAGCAGTACTTC. V and J are TRBV7-9 and TRBJ2-1, with a weak D call TRBD1 (6 bases). Matching the DNA end better, TRBJ2-7 makes the J call doubtful. Germline lookup yields CDR1 SEHNR and CDR2 FQNEAQ (reference sequence). The CDR3 consists of 17 residues.

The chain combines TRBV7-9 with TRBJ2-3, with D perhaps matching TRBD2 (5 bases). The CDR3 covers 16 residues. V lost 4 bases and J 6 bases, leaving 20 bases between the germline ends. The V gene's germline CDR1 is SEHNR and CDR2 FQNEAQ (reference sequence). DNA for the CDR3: TGTGCCAGCAGCTCACCGAGAGGGCTATATTGGGATACGCAGTATTTT. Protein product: CASSSPRGLYWDTQYF. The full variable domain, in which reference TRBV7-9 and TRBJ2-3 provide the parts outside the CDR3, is DTGVSQNPRHKITKRGQNVTFRCDPISEHNRLYWYRQTLGQGPEFLTYFQNEAQLEKSRLLSDRFSAERPKGSFSTLEIQRTEQGDSAMYLCASSSPRGLYWDTQYFGPGTRLTVL.